These T cell receptor beta chains were read from a single sample in a study of cytomegalovirus exposure and HLA in healthy donors. Here immunoSEQ multiplex PCR was the method, and the copy in TCRdb shows in-frame clones only, minus some. The sample records roughly 150,000 clones, over 70% being singletons. Source material: PBMCs. The receptors were sampled from a man aged 50 or older in good health and CMV-seropositive. CDR3s include the opening cysteine and the closing phenylalanine or tryptophan. D genes are given only for firm matches. For some rows the clone size is stated as once, few or many, or as a class when expanded; others skip it.

d_gene: NA; j_gene: TRBJ2-3; abundance: NA; len: 15; v_gene: TRBV5-1; CDR3nt: TGCGCCAGCAGCGGCCAGGGGATTAGCACAGATACGCAGTATTTT; CDR3aa: CASSGQGISTDTQYF
d_gene: NA; j_gene: TRBJ2-5; abundance: NA; len: 13; v_gene: TRBV25-1; CDR3nt: TGTGCCAGCAGGGAGGAGGTTCTAGAGACCCAGTACTTC; CDR3aa: CASREEVLETQYF
d_gene: NA; j_gene: TRBJ1-1; abundance: NA; len: 16; v_gene: TRBV7-2; CDR3nt: TGTGCCAGCAGCTCCTACCCCATATCCACGAGATCCGAAGCTTTCTTT; CDR3aa: CASSSYPISTRSEAFF
d_gene: TRBD1; j_gene: TRBJ1-2; abundance: NA; len: 13; v_gene: TRBV27; CDR3nt: TGTGCCAGCACCCAGGGACAGGGGTTTGGCTACACCTTC; CDR3aa: CASTQGQGFGYTF
d_gene: NA; j_gene: TRBJ2-1; abundance: few; len: 12; v_gene: TRBV6-5; CDR3nt: TGTGCCAGCACCGGCGGGTTCAATGAGCAGTTCTTC; CDR3aa: CASTGGFNEQFF
d_gene: NA; j_gene: TRBJ1-1; abundance: NA; len: 14; v_gene: TRBV5-1; CDR3nt: TGCGCCAGCAGCGCCCGGTTAGGGGACACTGAAGCTTTCTTT; CDR3aa: CASSARLGDTEAFF
d_gene: NA; j_gene: TRBJ1-1; abundance: NA; len: 14; v_gene: TRBV19; CDR3nt: TGTGCCAGTAGTATAGCCCACATGAACACTGAAGCTTTCTTT; CDR3aa: CASSIAHMNTEAFF
d_gene: NA; j_gene: TRBJ1-3; abundance: NA; len: 14; v_gene: TRBV4-3; CDR3nt: TGCGCCAGCAGCCTGGAGGGTAGTGGAAACACCATATATTTT; CDR3aa: CASSLEGSGNTIYF
d_gene: TRBD1; j_gene: TRBJ1-2; abundance: NA; len: 15; v_gene: TRBV25-1; CDR3nt: TGTGCCAGCAGTGAACCCCGACAGGGTTTGGGTGGCTACACCTTC; CDR3aa: CASSEPRQGLGGYTF
d_gene: TRBD1; j_gene: TRBJ2-3; abundance: NA; len: 15; v_gene: TRBV5-1; CDR3nt: TGCGCCAGCAGCTTCGACAGGGGAAGCACAGATACGCAGTATTTT; CDR3aa: CASSFDRGSTDTQYF
d_gene: TRBD1; j_gene: TRBJ2-3; abundance: NA; len: 15; v_gene: TRBV2; CDR3nt: TGTGCCAGCAGTGGACAGGGGGGAGGCACAGATACGCAGTATTTT; CDR3aa: CASSGQGGGTDTQYF
d_gene: NA; j_gene: TRBJ1-2; abundance: NA; len: 17; v_gene: TRBV9; CDR3nt: TGTGCCAGCAGCCCCAGGTACCCTACAGGTACGGGAGATGGCTACACCTTC; CDR3aa: CASSPRYPTGTGDGYTF
d_gene: NA; j_gene: TRBJ1-4; abundance: once; len: 15; v_gene: TRBV5-1; CDR3nt: TGCGCCAGCAGCTTCTCGCGACAAACTGGTGAAAAACTGTTTTTT; CDR3aa: CASSFSRQTGEKLFF
d_gene: NA; j_gene: TRBJ2-1; abundance: NA; len: 14; v_gene: TRBV5-1; CDR3nt: TGCGCCAGCAGCTTGGAAGGGAGCGGCAATGAGCAGTTCTTC; CDR3aa: CASSLEGSGNEQFF
d_gene: NA; j_gene: TRBJ2-1; abundance: few; len: 18; v_gene: TRBV7-2; CDR3nt: TGTGCCAGCAGCTCCAACCCCGTGACAGGAAATCCCTACAATGAGCAGTTCTTC; CDR3aa: CASSSNPVTGNPYNEQFF
d_gene: TRBD1; j_gene: TRBJ2-3; abundance: NA; len: 16; v_gene: TRBV5-1; CDR3nt: TGCGCCAGCAGCCCAAACACAGGGGCAATCACAGATACGCAGTATTTT; CDR3aa: CASSPNTGAITDTQYF
d_gene: TRBD1; j_gene: TRBJ2-7; abundance: few; len: 16; v_gene: TRBV9; CDR3nt: TGTGCCAGCAGCCCTACCGTGGGGACAGGGGGCCACGAGCAGTACTTC; CDR3aa: CASSPTVGTGGHEQYF
d_gene: NA; j_gene: TRBJ1-6; abundance: few; len: 18; v_gene: TRBV6-1; CDR3nt: TGTGCCAGCAGTGAAGGGGCTAGGCCGGGATCCTATAATTCACCCCTCCACTTT; CDR3aa: CASSEGARPGSYNSPLHF
d_gene: NA; j_gene: TRBJ1-1; abundance: NA; len: 15; v_gene: TRBV27; CDR3nt: TGTGCCAGCAGTTCCCAGCCGGGGGTGGGGACTGAAGCTTTCTTT; CDR3aa: CASSSQPGVGTEAFF
d_gene: TRBD2; j_gene: TRBJ2-3; abundance: NA; len: 17; v_gene: TRBV5-4; CDR3nt: TGTGCCAGCAGCCACGGGACTAGCGGGGCTACTCGACATACGCAGTATTTT; CDR3aa: CASSHGTSGATRHTQYF
d_gene: TRBD2; j_gene: TRBJ2-1; abundance: few; len: 16; v_gene: TRBV4-2; CDR3nt: TGTGCCAGCAGCCCGGGACTAGCGGAGGCGAGTGGTGAGCAGTTCTTC; CDR3aa: CASSPGLAEASGEQFF
d_gene: NA; j_gene: TRBJ2-7; abundance: NA; len: 14; v_gene: TRBV7-9; CDR3nt: TGTGCCAGCAGCTTTGGGGGCGCCACCTACGAGCAGTACTTC; CDR3aa: CASSFGGATYEQYF
d_gene: TRBD2; j_gene: TRBJ2-7; abundance: NA; len: 14; v_gene: TRBV5-5; CDR3nt: TGTGCCAGCACACAGACTAGCGGGAAATACGAGCAGTACTTC; CDR3aa: CASTQTSGKYEQYF
d_gene: TRBD1; j_gene: TRBJ2-7; abundance: few; len: 13; v_gene: TRBV5-1; CDR3nt: TGCGCCAGCAGCTGGGACAGGGGCTACGAGCAGTACTTC; CDR3aa: CASSWDRGYEQYF
d_gene: TRBD1; j_gene: TRBJ1-1; abundance: NA; len: 16; v_gene: TRBV27; CDR3nt: TGTGCCAGCAGTCCTCGACAGGGTCCGGTGAACACTGAAGCTTTCTTT; CDR3aa: CASSPRQGPVNTEAFF
d_gene: TRBD1; j_gene: TRBJ2-7; abundance: NA; len: 15; v_gene: TRBV7-3; CDR3nt: TGTGCCAGCAGCCTCCCGCGGCAGGGGGCGCGCGAGCAGTACTTC; CDR3aa: CASSLPRQGAREQYF
d_gene: TRBD1; j_gene: TRBJ2-7; abundance: NA; len: 16; v_gene: TRBV4-3; CDR3nt: TGCGCCAGCAGCCGAAGGACAGGAGAAGGGTCCTACGAGCAGTACTTC; CDR3aa: CASSRRTGEGSYEQYF
d_gene: TRBD1; j_gene: TRBJ2-2; abundance: once; len: 14; v_gene: TRBV29-1; CDR3nt: TGCAGCGTTTCGAAGGGGGCGCGGATCGGGGAGCTGTTTTTT; CDR3aa: CSVSKGARIGELFF
d_gene: NA; j_gene: TRBJ2-3; abundance: NA; len: 15; v_gene: TRBV5-8; CDR3nt: TGTGCCAGCAGCGGGGGGACAGATCGCACAGATACGCAGTATTTT; CDR3aa: CASSGGTDRTDTQYF
d_gene: NA; j_gene: TRBJ1-5; abundance: NA; len: 12; v_gene: TRBV29-1; CDR3nt: TGCAGCGTCGACAGTAGCAATCAGCCCCAGCATTTT; CDR3aa: CSVDSSNQPQHF
d_gene: NA; j_gene: TRBJ1-1; abundance: NA; len: 12; v_gene: TRBV28; CDR3nt: TGTGCCAGCAGTCTCCCGGGGTGGGAAGCTTTCTTT; CDR3aa: CASSLPGWEAFF
d_gene: NA; j_gene: TRBJ2-7; abundance: NA; len: 14; v_gene: TRBV19; CDR3nt: TGTGCCAGTAGTGGGAGACAGGGACTCTACGAGCAGTACTTC; CDR3aa: CASSGRQGLYEQYF
d_gene: NA; j_gene: TRBJ1-1; abundance: NA; len: 14; v_gene: TRBV15; CDR3nt: TGTGCCACCAGCAGAGATCCCGGGATCACTGAAGCTTTCTTT; CDR3aa: CATSRDPGITEAFF
d_gene: NA; j_gene: TRBJ2-7; abundance: NA; len: 12; v_gene: TRBV27; CDR3nt: TGTGCCAGCAGTCTACCGGGGTACGAGCAGTACTTC; CDR3aa: CASSLPGYEQYF
d_gene: NA; j_gene: TRBJ2-3; abundance: many; len: 14; v_gene: TRBV6-1; CDR3nt: TGTGCCAGCAGCTATGGCGGGGACACAGATACGCAGTATTTT; CDR3aa: CASSYGGDTDTQYF
d_gene: TRBD1; j_gene: TRBJ1-1; abundance: NA; len: 15; v_gene: TRBV2; CDR3nt: TGTGCCAGCAGTCCCCCAGGGGGAGGGAACACTGAAGCTTTCTTT; CDR3aa: CASSPPGGGNTEAFF
d_gene: TRBD1; j_gene: TRBJ1-2; abundance: NA; len: 14; v_gene: TRBV11-2; CDR3nt: TGTGCCAGCAGCTCGACAGGGGGATCTTATGGCTACACCTTC; CDR3aa: CASSSTGGSYGYTF
d_gene: NA; j_gene: TRBJ1-4; abundance: NA; len: 12; v_gene: TRBV28; CDR3nt: TGTGCCAGCAGACAGGGAGGGGAAAAACTGTTTTTT; CDR3aa: CASRQGGEKLFF
d_gene: NA; j_gene: TRBJ2-7; abundance: NA; len: 15; v_gene: TRBV5-1; CDR3nt: TGCGCCAGCAGCTTGGGAGGCCAGGGGATCTACGAGCAGTACTTC; CDR3aa: CASSLGGQGIYEQYF
d_gene: TRBD2; j_gene: TRBJ2-5; abundance: NA; len: 14; v_gene: TRBV5-1; CDR3nt: TGCGCCAGCAGCTTGGGGGGGGGCCAAGAGACCCAGTACTTC; CDR3aa: CASSLGGGQETQYF
d_gene: NA; j_gene: TRBJ2-1; abundance: NA; len: 13; v_gene: TRBV6-5; CDR3nt: TGTGCCAGCACTAACTCCTTCAGCAATGAGCAGTTCTTC; CDR3aa: CASTNSFSNEQFF
d_gene: NA; j_gene: TRBJ2-3; abundance: NA; len: 12; v_gene: TRBV27; CDR3nt: TGTGCCAGCAGTTTATCGGGCGATACGCAGTATTTT; CDR3aa: CASSLSGDTQYF
d_gene: NA; j_gene: TRBJ1-1; abundance: NA; len: 13; v_gene: TRBV4-3; CDR3nt: TGCGCCAGCAGCCTCCTTAGGGGGACTGAAGCTTTCTTT; CDR3aa: CASSLLRGTEAFF
d_gene: TRBD2; j_gene: TRBJ2-7; abundance: NA; len: 15; v_gene: TRBV27; CDR3nt: TGTGCCAGCAGTTTCGGGCGGGGGGCCACCTACGAGCAGTACTTC; CDR3aa: CASSFGRGATYEQYF
d_gene: TRBD1; j_gene: TRBJ1-2; abundance: NA; len: 14; v_gene: TRBV6-1; CDR3nt: TGTGCCAGCAGTGACGACGGGACAGGGGGGGGCTACACCTTC; CDR3aa: CASSDDGTGGGYTF
d_gene: TRBD1; j_gene: TRBJ1-6; abundance: NA; len: 14; v_gene: TRBV11-2; CDR3nt: TGTGCCAGCAGCTCAACAGGGGCTCTATCACCCCTCCACTTT; CDR3aa: CASSSTGALSPLHF
d_gene: NA; j_gene: TRBJ2-7; abundance: NA; len: 13; v_gene: TRBV6-1; CDR3nt: TGTGCCAGCAGCGGTTCTAGCGTGGGGGAGCAGTACTTC; CDR3aa: CASSGSSVGEQYF
d_gene: TRBD1; j_gene: TRBJ1-5; abundance: NA; len: 12; v_gene: TRBV23-1; CDR3nt: TGCGCCAGTCGGACAGGAGAAATGGCCCAGCATTTT; CDR3aa: CASRTGEMAQHF
d_gene: NA; j_gene: TRBJ1-2; abundance: NA; len: 14; v_gene: TRBV9; CDR3nt: TGTGCCAGCACCCCAGGCGGCGGGTCGAGGAGCTACACCTTC; CDR3aa: CASTPGGGSRSYTF
d_gene: TRBD2; j_gene: TRBJ2-5; abundance: once; len: 17; v_gene: TRBV5-8; CDR3nt: TGTGCCAGCAGCTTGGAGGCGAGCGGGGGGGCTCGGGAGACCCAGTACTTC; CDR3aa: CASSLEASGGARETQYF
d_gene: TRBD1; j_gene: TRBJ1-1; abundance: NA; len: 13; v_gene: TRBV5-1; CDR3nt: TGCGCCAGCAGGCCCACAGGGGGAACTGAAGCTTTCTTT; CDR3aa: CASRPTGGTEAFF
d_gene: TRBD1; j_gene: TRBJ2-5; abundance: NA; len: 16; v_gene: TRBV6-1; CDR3nt: TGTGCCAGCAGTGAAATTTTAGGACAGGGTGAAGAGACCCAGTACTTC; CDR3aa: CASSEILGQGEETQYF
d_gene: NA; j_gene: TRBJ2-1; abundance: NA; len: 16; v_gene: TRBV10-1; CDR3nt: TGCGCCAGCGGCCCCGGTCCGACTACTACTCACAATGAGCAGTTCTTC; CDR3aa: CASGPGPTTTHNEQFF
d_gene: NA; j_gene: TRBJ2-1; abundance: NA; len: 15; v_gene: TRBV18; CDR3nt: TGTGCCAGCTCACCACCGGCAGGGGGGTACAATGAGCAGTTCTTC; CDR3aa: CASSPPAGGYNEQFF
d_gene: NA; j_gene: TRBJ2-3; abundance: few; len: 15; v_gene: TRBV15; CDR3nt: TGTGCCACCAGCAGAGATCGACTTTCCACAGATACGCAGTATTTT; CDR3aa: CATSRDRLSTDTQYF
d_gene: NA; j_gene: TRBJ2-5; abundance: NA; len: 13; v_gene: TRBV18; CDR3nt: TGTGCCAGCTCACCAAAGAGCGTGGAGACCCAGTACTTC; CDR3aa: CASSPKSVETQYF
d_gene: TRBD1; j_gene: TRBJ2-6; abundance: once; len: 15; v_gene: TRBV18; CDR3nt: TGTGCCAGCTCAGGGGACAGGGCTGGGGCCAACGTCCTGACTTTC; CDR3aa: CASSGDRAGANVLTF
d_gene: NA; j_gene: TRBJ2-7; abundance: NA; len: 14; v_gene: TRBV5-5; CDR3nt: TGTGCCAGCAGCTTGGGTCTGGCATCCTACGAGCAGTACTTC; CDR3aa: CASSLGLASYEQYF
d_gene: TRBD1; j_gene: TRBJ2-7; abundance: NA; len: 15; v_gene: TRBV2; CDR3nt: TGTGCCAGCAGCCTTTCCGGGACAGACTTATACGAGCAGTACTTC; CDR3aa: CASSLSGTDLYEQYF